These 16 T cell receptor beta chains came from one sample sequenced in a study of blood T cell repertoires in COVID-19. Clones were sequenced by immunoSEQ multiplex PCR, and TCRdb holds only the in-frame ones, with some missing. The table lists over 200,000 clones, 65% to 85% of them singletons. The sequenced sample consisted of peripheral blood. The receptors stem from a man aged 40-49 years with active or convalescent COVID-19.

This chain connects TRBV30 to TRBJ1-2; weak D call: TRBD1 (6 bases). Trimming pared 4 bases from V and 2 bases from J, leaving 11 bases between. Germline-derived CDR1 and CDR2 are GTSNPN and SVGIG (reference sequence). The CDR3 spans 13 residues. The CDR3 DNA sequence: TGTGCCTGGACCCAGGGGCTGAACTATGGCTACACCTTC. Translation: CAWTQGLNYGYTF.

The V and J genes are TRBV2 and TRBJ2-7; 9 bases map to TRBD1. After removal of 4 bases from V and 4 bases from J, the junction contained 2 bases not matched to a gene. Germline V gives CDR1 SNHLY, CDR2 FYNNEI. This CDR3 comprises 13 residues. The CDR3, as DNA: TGTGCCAGCAGTGGGACAGGGGATTACGAGCAGTACTTC. Residues: CASSGTGDYEQYF.

The gene calls are TRBV7-9 and TRBJ2-7, with 8 bases matching TRBD1. V gave up 4 bases and J gave up 3 bases; unmatched junction bases: 11. The CDR3 covers 16 residues. Germline V gene data show CDR1 as SEHNR and CDR2 as FQNEAQ (reference sequence). DNA of the CDR3: TGTGCCAGCAGCTCTACGCCGGGGGACAGGATCTACGAGCAGTACTTC. Encoded protein: CASSSTPGDRIYEQYF.

The chain couples TRBV9 to TRBJ1-1, with 9 bases fitting TRBD1. CDR1 and CDR2 from the germline V gene are SGDLS and YYNGEE. V was pared by 7 bases and J by 0 bases, with 7 bases of the junction left unmatched. The length of the CDR3 is 15 residues. CDR3 bases: TGTGCCAGCCGTCCCGGGACAGGGATGAACACTGAAGCTTTCTTT. This sequence encodes CASRPGTGMNTEAFF.

The chain is built from TRBV9 and TRBJ2-1; 11 positions match TRBD1. Germline V gene sequence: CDR1 SGDLS, CDR2 YYNGEE. With V trimmed by 6 bases and J by 4 bases, 9 bases remained unmatched. This CDR3 spans 16 amino acids. Written as DNA, the CDR3 is TGTGCCAGCACTCTTACCGGGACAGGGGGATACAATGAGCAGTTCTTC. This sequence encodes CASTLTGTGGYNEQFF.

J is TRBJ1-6 and V is TRBV12-5; 9 bases are a match to TRBD1. CDR1 and CDR2 from the germline V gene are LGHNT and FRNRAP. Trimming cost V 0 bases and J 10 bases; bases outside gene matches: 4. The CDR3 extends over 15 amino acids. This CDR3 reads CASGLVRTGVSPLHF. Written as DNA, the CDR3 is TGTGCTAGTGGTTTGGTTCGGACAGGGGTATCACCCCTCCACTTT.

The sample holds one count of this clone. Here the CDR3 reads CASSVAPGTDTQYF. The CDR3 DNA reads as TGTGCCAGCAGCGTCGCCCCCGGGACAGATACGCAGTATTTT. V and J are TRBV9 and TRBJ2-3; no clear D gene. The CDR3 spans 14 residues. Trimming stripped 2 bases from V and 3 bases from J, with 10 bases between. In germline, CDR1 is SGDLS, CDR2 YYNGEE.

The J gene is TRBJ1-2, the V gene TRBV5-4, with TRBD1 matching over 8 bases. Germline loops: CDR1 SGHNT, CDR2 YYREEE (reference sequence). The CDR3 extends over 14 amino acids. With V trimmed by 4 bases and J by 4 bases, 6 bases remained unmatched. CDR3 in DNA: TGTGCCAGCAGCGAGACAGGGGCAATCTATGGCTACACCTTC. This gives the protein CASSETGAIYGYTF.

Concerning this clone: Other DNA sequences in the same sample also yield this CDR3. The rearrangement links TRBV5-1 to TRBJ1-2, with 7 bases aligning to TRBD1. Germline-derived CDR1 and CDR2 are SGHRS and YFSETQ. The CDR3 covers 13 residues. V gave up 0 bases and J gave up 5 bases; unmatched junction bases: 1. CDR3 DNA: TGCGCCAGCAGCTTGGAGACAGGGTATGGCTACACCTTC. Its translation is CASSLETGYGYTF.

The gene calls are TRBV2 and TRBJ2-5, with 8 bases fitting TRBD2. The junction had 3 bases not matched to a gene; V was cut back by 6 bases and J by 0 bases. The CDR3 consists of 14 residues. Germline lookup yields CDR1 SNHLY and CDR2 FYNNEI. The chain's CDR3 is CASRGLDNQETQYF. In nucleotides, the CDR3 is TGTGCCAGCAGGGGACTAGATAACCAAGAGACCCAGTACTTC.

The CDR3 loop is CATSDPSGHSYNEQFF. CDR3 nucleotides: TGTGCCACCAGTGATCCTAGCGGACACTCCTACAATGAGCAGTTCTTC. The rearrangement joins TRBV24-1 to TRBJ2-1; TRBD2 matches 7 bases. The germline CDR1 and CDR2 sequences are KGHDR and SFDVKD. Trimming took 3 bases from V and 0 from J; bases not matched to a gene: 4. The CDR3 contains 16 residues.

The chain is built from TRBV7-2 and TRBJ1-6; perhaps TRBD1 as D (6 bases). The V end was cut by 5 bases, the J end by 4 bases, with 12 bases between. CDR3 length equals 15 residues. CDR1 is SGHTA and CDR2 is FQGNSA in the germline V gene. The CDR3 reads CASSTLTGYNSPLHF. CDR3 in DNA: TGTGCCAGCAGCACGCTAACAGGGTATAATTCACCCCTCCACTTT.

As concerns this clone: An end of the junction differs from the germline gene, which may be a read error. This chain uses TRBV6-1 with TRBJ1-4; no reliable D call. There are 11 residues in the CDR3. Germline-derived CDR1 and CDR2 are MNHNS and SASEGT. The CDR3 here is CASSETVWQIF. The CDR3 DNA follows: TGTGCCAGCAGTGAAACCGTTTGGCAGATTTTT.

The chain carries TRBV30 and TRBJ1-4, with D maybe TRBD1 (5 bases). From germline, CDR1 is GTSNPN and CDR2 SVGIG (reference sequence). The CDR3 is 15 residues long. V dropped 0 bases and J dropped 10 bases, with 18 bases sitting between them. CDR3 nucleotides: TGTGCCTGGAGTGTACTCGGCAGGGAGGACGTAAAACTGTTTTTT. Translated, it gives CAWSVLGREDVKLFF.

As regards this clone: The sample holds other DNA sequences that translate to the same CDR3. The chain recombines TRBV19 with TRBJ1-3; weak D call: TRBD1 (6 bases). Germline values: CDR1 LNHDA, CDR2 SQIVND (reference sequence). The V and J ends lost 3 bases and 0 bases respectively, with 9 bases between them. This CDR3 is built from 15 residues. CDR3 DNA sequence: TGTGCCAGTAGTATCCAGGGGAACTCTGGAAACACCATATATTTT. It codes for CASSIQGNSGNTIYF.

The chain couples TRBV18 to TRBJ2-3, with 8 bases fitting TRBD2. Per germline, CDR1 KGHSH and CDR2 LQKENI. This CDR3 is 16 amino acids long. With 1 base clipped from V and 6 bases from J, the junction kept 9 bases outside the gene matches. CDR3 coding DNA: TGTGCCAGCTCACCACTCTATGCGGGGGGCGCGGATACGCAGTATTTT. Translating gives CASSPLYAGGADTQYF. Looking up the rest from reference TRBV18 and TRBJ2-3 gives the full variable domain: NAGVMQNPRHLVRRRGQEARLRCSPMKGHSHVYWYRQLPEEGLKFMVYLQKENIIDESGMPKERFSAEFPKEGPSILRIQQVVRGDSAAYFCASSPLYAGGADTQYFGPGTRLTVL.